A selection of T cell receptor beta chains follows, all from one sample in a study of blood T cell repertoires in COVID-19. Here immunoSEQ multiplex PCR was the method, and the copy in TCRdb shows in-frame clones only, minus some. The sample carries some 21,000 clones, roughly 93% recorded once. Sequencing used peripheral blood. The receptors shown here come from a woman in her forties or fifties with active COVID-19. Both conserved end residues are part of each CDR3. The D gene is left open where the match is weak. Not all rows give a size; the values are once, few, many and, for expanded clones, a class.

clone_size: NA
d_call: NA
v_call: TRBV18
j_call: TRBJ2-1
cdr3_nt: TGTGCCAGCTCACCACTTAACGCGGGACGCAATGAGCAGTTCTTC
cdr3_aa: CASSPLNAGRNEQFF

clone_size: NA
d_call: TRBD1
v_call: TRBV4-1
j_call: TRBJ1-6
cdr3_nt: TGCGCCAGCAGTCAACGACAGGGACGGGATTCACCCCTCCACTTT
cdr3_aa: CASSQRQGRDSPLHF

clone_size: NA
d_call: NA
v_call: TRBV28
j_call: TRBJ1-4
cdr3_nt: TGTGCCAGCAGTCCTGGACTGATAGAAAAACTGTTTTTT
cdr3_aa: CASSPGLIEKLFF

clone_size: NA
d_call: NA
v_call: TRBV3-1/TRBV3-2
j_call: TRBJ1-1
cdr3_nt: TGTGCCAGCAGCTTCCGGAGTGGGTCTGAAGCTTTCTTT
cdr3_aa: CASSFRSGSEAFF

clone_size: once
d_call: TRBD2
v_call: TRBV19
j_call: TRBJ2-7
cdr3_nt: TGTGCCAGTAGGCAAGCGGGAGGACTCTACGAGCAGTACTTC
cdr3_aa: CASRQAGGLYEQYF

clone_size: NA
d_call: TRBD1
v_call: TRBV14
j_call: TRBJ1-1
cdr3_nt: TGTGCCAGCAGCCAAGAGACAGGGAGAGCTGAAGCTTTCTTT
cdr3_aa: CASSQETGRAEAFF

clone_size: NA
d_call: NA
v_call: TRBV6-6
j_call: TRBJ2-1
cdr3_nt: TGTGCCAGCAGTTACCGGACAGTCTACAATGAGCAGTTCTTC
cdr3_aa: CASSYRTVYNEQFF

clone_size: NA
d_call: TRBD1
v_call: TRBV27
j_call: TRBJ1-1
cdr3_nt: TGTGCCAGCAGTCTACAGGGGGAGAGAACTGAAGCTTTCTTT
cdr3_aa: CASSLQGERTEAFF

clone_size: NA
d_call: NA
v_call: TRBV19
j_call: TRBJ1-2
cdr3_nt: TGTGCCAGTAGTAGGGAGAGCTATGGCTACACCTTC
cdr3_aa: CASSRESYGYTF

clone_size: NA
d_call: TRBD2
v_call: TRBV3-1/TRBV3-2
j_call: TRBJ2-1
cdr3_nt: TGTGCCAGCAGCCAATTCCTAGCGGGACTTAATGAGCAGTTCTTC
cdr3_aa: CASSQFLAGLNEQFF

clone_size: NA
d_call: TRBD2
v_call: TRBV3-1/TRBV3-2
j_call: TRBJ2-3
cdr3_nt: TGTGCCAGCAGACTCGGACTAGCGGAGAGCACAGATACGCAGTATTTT
cdr3_aa: CASRLGLAESTDTQYF

clone_size: NA
d_call: NA
v_call: TRBV18
j_call: TRBJ2-7
cdr3_nt: TGTGCCAGCTCACCCGCCGGGAACGAGCAGTACTTC
cdr3_aa: CASSPAGNEQYF

clone_size: NA
d_call: TRBD1
v_call: TRBV9
j_call: TRBJ1-2
cdr3_nt: TGTGCCAGCAGCGACAGGGACAGGGGAGGCTATGGCTACACCTTC
cdr3_aa: CASSDRDRGGYGYTF

clone_size: NA
d_call: TRBD2
v_call: TRBV19
j_call: TRBJ2-1
cdr3_nt: TGTGCCAGTAGTATAGCGGGAGGGCCTCAGTTCTTC
cdr3_aa: CASSIAGGPQFF

clone_size: NA
d_call: TRBD1
v_call: TRBV4-1
j_call: TRBJ2-6
cdr3_nt: TGCGCCAGCAGCCCTCCTCGGGACAGGGTTGGGGCCAACGTCCTGACTTTC
cdr3_aa: CASSPPRDRVGANVLTF

clone_size: NA
d_call: NA
v_call: TRBV19
j_call: TRBJ1-2
cdr3_nt: TGTGCCAGTAGTATACCCTTCACAGCTTTCTATGGCTACACCTTC
cdr3_aa: CASSIPFTAFYGYTF

clone_size: NA
d_call: TRBD1
v_call: TRBV15
j_call: TRBJ1-1
cdr3_nt: TGTGCCACCAGCAGAGGTGCACCGGGACAGGGGAACACTGAAGCTTTCTTT
cdr3_aa: CATSRGAPGQGNTEAFF

clone_size: NA
d_call: NA
v_call: TRBV15
j_call: TRBJ2-5
cdr3_nt: TGTGCCACCAGCAGAGAGGTAGCGGTCCAAGAGACCCAGTACTTC
cdr3_aa: CATSREVAVQETQYF

clone_size: NA
d_call: NA
v_call: TRBV19
j_call: TRBJ1-2
cdr3_nt: TGTGCCAGTAGTATAAGCGACTATGGCTACACCTTC
cdr3_aa: CASSISDYGYTF

clone_size: NA
d_call: NA
v_call: TRBV5-1
j_call: TRBJ1-1
cdr3_nt: TGCGCCAGCAGCACCACTACAGGGTCGAACACTGAAGCTTTCTTT
cdr3_aa: CASSTTTGSNTEAFF

clone_size: NA
d_call: TRBD1
v_call: TRBV10-3
j_call: TRBJ1-5
cdr3_nt: TGTGCCATCAGCCAGGACAGGGGGGACCAGCCCCAGCATTTT
cdr3_aa: CAISQDRGDQPQHF

clone_size: NA
d_call: NA
v_call: TRBV3-1/TRBV3-2
j_call: TRBJ1-6
cdr3_nt: TGTGCCAGCAGCCAAGCATCGTCAGGGGATTCACCCCTCCACTTT
cdr3_aa: CASSQASSGDSPLHF

clone_size: NA
d_call: NA
v_call: TRBV28
j_call: TRBJ2-1
cdr3_nt: TGTGCCAGCAGTTTCGTGGACTCGGATGAGCAGTTCTTC
cdr3_aa: CASSFVDSDEQFF

clone_size: NA
d_call: NA
v_call: TRBV3-1/TRBV3-2
j_call: TRBJ2-2
cdr3_nt: TGTGCCAGCACCCTGGCCGGGACTTTGAACACCGGGGAGCTGTTTTTT
cdr3_aa: CASTLAGTLNTGELFF

clone_size: NA
d_call: TRBD1
v_call: TRBV11-2
j_call: TRBJ2-7
cdr3_nt: TGTGCCAGCAGCCTAAGGGACAGCTACTACGAGCAGTACTTC
cdr3_aa: CASSLRDSYYEQYF

clone_size: once
d_call: NA
v_call: TRBV29-1
j_call: TRBJ1-2
cdr3_nt: TGCAGCATAAGGGACACTTCTAACTATGGCTACACCTTC
cdr3_aa: CSIRDTSNYGYTF

clone_size: NA
d_call: NA
v_call: TRBV7-9
j_call: TRBJ1-4
cdr3_nt: TGTGCCAGCAGCTTAGCAGGAGGGGAAAAACTGTTTTTT
cdr3_aa: CASSLAGGEKLFF

clone_size: NA
d_call: NA
v_call: TRBV11-2
j_call: TRBJ1-1
cdr3_nt: TGTGCCAGCAGCTTAGACAGGTTCAAAGCTTTCTTT
cdr3_aa: CASSLDRFKAFF

clone_size: NA
d_call: TRBD2
v_call: TRBV5-1
j_call: TRBJ2-5
cdr3_nt: TGCGCCAGCAGCTTGGATACTAGCGGGAGCGGGGAGACCCAGTACTTC
cdr3_aa: CASSLDTSGSGETQYF

clone_size: NA
d_call: TRBD2
v_call: TRBV15
j_call: TRBJ2-7
cdr3_nt: TGTGCCACCAGCAGGACCGAGGCGGGAGGGCCGTACGAGCAGTACTTC
cdr3_aa: CATSRTEAGGPYEQYF

clone_size: NA
d_call: TRBD2
v_call: TRBV6-4
j_call: TRBJ2-3
cdr3_nt: TGTGCCAGCAGTGTAGCGGGACTGGGCACAGATACGCAGTATTTT
cdr3_aa: CASSVAGLGTDTQYF

clone_size: NA
d_call: NA
v_call: TRBV3-1/TRBV3-2
j_call: TRBJ1-4
cdr3_nt: TGTGCCAGCACGAATGACAGGAGTGAAAAACTGTTTTTT
cdr3_aa: CASTNDRSEKLFF

clone_size: NA
d_call: NA
v_call: TRBV28
j_call: TRBJ2-2
cdr3_nt: TGTGCCAGCAGCTTCCCGGGGGTGAACACCGGGGAGCTGTTTTTT
cdr3_aa: CASSFPGVNTGELFF

clone_size: NA
d_call: NA
v_call: TRBV28
j_call: TRBJ1-5
cdr3_nt: TGTGCCAGCAATTCCCAGGGTTACCAGCCCCAGCATTTT
cdr3_aa: CASNSQGYQPQHF

clone_size: NA
d_call: NA
v_call: TRBV3-1/TRBV3-2
j_call: TRBJ2-2
cdr3_nt: TGTGCCAGCAGCCAAGAGGGGGCCTACTCCGGGGAGCTGTTTTTT
cdr3_aa: CASSQEGAYSGELFF

clone_size: large
d_call: TRBD1
v_call: TRBV3-1/TRBV3-2
j_call: TRBJ1-4
cdr3_nt: TGTGCCAGCAGCCCGGTGGGACAGGGAGAAGAAAAACTGTTTTTT
cdr3_aa: CASSPVGQGEEKLFF

clone_size: NA
d_call: NA
v_call: TRBV29-1
j_call: TRBJ1-2
cdr3_nt: TGCAGCGTTGGGGAAGGACAGAGGATCTATGGCTACACCTTC
cdr3_aa: CSVGEGQRIYGYTF

clone_size: NA
d_call: NA
v_call: TRBV28
j_call: TRBJ1-3
cdr3_nt: TGTGCCAGCACCCCCCCGGGGTCGAGAGGAAACACCATATATTTT
cdr3_aa: CASTPPGSRGNTIYF

clone_size: NA
d_call: TRBD1
v_call: TRBV4-2
j_call: TRBJ1-2
cdr3_nt: TGTGCCAGCAGCCCGCAAGATTCTGCACAGGGGGTCGGCTATGGCTACACCTTC
cdr3_aa: CASSPQDSAQGVGYGYTF

clone_size: NA
d_call: TRBD1
v_call: TRBV7-9
j_call: TRBJ2-5
cdr3_nt: TGTGCCAGCAGCCGAGGGACAGGGAAAGGAGAGACCCAGTACTTC
cdr3_aa: CASSRGTGKGETQYF

clone_size: few
d_call: TRBD2
v_call: TRBV5-4
j_call: TRBJ2-7
cdr3_nt: TGTGCCAGCAGCTTGAAAGGGACTAGCGCCTACGAGCAGTACTTC
cdr3_aa: CASSLKGTSAYEQYF

clone_size: NA
d_call: TRBD1
v_call: TRBV5-4
j_call: TRBJ1-5
cdr3_nt: TGTGCCAGCAGCTCCGGGACAGGGAATCAGCCCCAGCATTTT
cdr3_aa: CASSSGTGNQPQHF

clone_size: NA
d_call: NA
v_call: TRBV10-2
j_call: TRBJ2-1
cdr3_nt: TGCGCCAGCAGTGAACCCAGAGCGGTGCGCTCCTACAATGAGCAGTTCTTC
cdr3_aa: CASSEPRAVRSYNEQFF

clone_size: NA
d_call: TRBD2
v_call: TRBV5-1
j_call: TRBJ2-2
cdr3_nt: TGCGCCAGCAGCTGGACTAGCGCGAACACCGGGGAGCTGTTTTTT
cdr3_aa: CASSWTSANTGELFF

clone_size: NA
d_call: TRBD2
v_call: TRBV5-6
j_call: TRBJ2-7
cdr3_nt: TGTGCCAGCAGCCAGGGAGGGAGATTCTACGAGCAGTACTTC
cdr3_aa: CASSQGGRFYEQYF

clone_size: once
d_call: NA
v_call: TRBV2
j_call: TRBJ1-1
cdr3_nt: TGTGCCAGCAGATCAGACAGGTTCGACACTGAAGCTTTCTTT
cdr3_aa: CASRSDRFDTEAFF

clone_size: NA
d_call: NA
v_call: TRBV18
j_call: TRBJ1-6
cdr3_nt: TGTGCCAGCTCACCACAGGACAATAGGGGTTCACCCCTCCACTTT
cdr3_aa: CASSPQDNRGSPLHF

clone_size: NA
d_call: TRBD1
v_call: TRBV5-1
j_call: TRBJ2-5
cdr3_nt: TGCGCCAGCAGCTTGGCCACAGGGGGCGCAGAGACCCAGTACTTC
cdr3_aa: CASSLATGGAETQYF

clone_size: NA
d_call: NA
v_call: TRBV10-2
j_call: TRBJ1-4
cdr3_nt: TGCGCCAGCAGTGTATCGCAGGGCAATGAAAAACTGTTTTTT
cdr3_aa: CASSVSQGNEKLFF

clone_size: NA
d_call: NA
v_call: TRBV19
j_call: TRBJ1-2
cdr3_nt: TGTGCCAGCGCCTCTGGTACAGGCCCTAACTATGGCTACACCTTC
cdr3_aa: CASASGTGPNYGYTF

clone_size: NA
d_call: NA
v_call: TRBV5-1
j_call: TRBJ2-2
cdr3_nt: TGCGCCAGCAACAGGGTCGGGGACACCGGGGAGCTGTTTTTT
cdr3_aa: CASNRVGDTGELFF

clone_size: NA
d_call: NA
v_call: TRBV19
j_call: TRBJ2-1
cdr3_nt: TGTGCCAGTAGCCTGGACAGCGGTTCCTACAATGAGCAGTTCTTC
cdr3_aa: CASSLDSGSYNEQFF

clone_size: NA
d_call: TRBD2
v_call: TRBV5-5
j_call: TRBJ2-1
cdr3_nt: TGTGCCAGCAGCTCGCGAGGGACTAGCGGGAGAGGGCATGAGCAGTTCTTC
cdr3_aa: CASSSRGTSGRGHEQFF

clone_size: once
d_call: NA
v_call: TRBV5-1
j_call: TRBJ2-2
cdr3_nt: TGCGCCAGCAGCTTCAGTGACTATCCCGGCCGGGAGCTGTTTTTT
cdr3_aa: CASSFSDYPGRELFF

clone_size: NA
d_call: NA
v_call: TRBV30
j_call: TRBJ2-7
cdr3_nt: TGTGCCTGGAGTGATTTCGGGATTGGGGAGCAGTACTTC
cdr3_aa: CAWSDFGIGEQYF

clone_size: once
d_call: NA
v_call: TRBV4-2
j_call: TRBJ1-2
cdr3_nt: TGTGCCAGCTCTCTCGGGCCGGGGGATGGCTACACCTTC
cdr3_aa: CASSLGPGDGYTF

clone_size: NA
d_call: TRBD2
v_call: TRBV9
j_call: TRBJ2-7
cdr3_nt: TGTGCCAGCAGCTCTAGTTCCTCGACTAGCGGGAGTGATGAGCAGTACTTC
cdr3_aa: CASSSSSSTSGSDEQYF